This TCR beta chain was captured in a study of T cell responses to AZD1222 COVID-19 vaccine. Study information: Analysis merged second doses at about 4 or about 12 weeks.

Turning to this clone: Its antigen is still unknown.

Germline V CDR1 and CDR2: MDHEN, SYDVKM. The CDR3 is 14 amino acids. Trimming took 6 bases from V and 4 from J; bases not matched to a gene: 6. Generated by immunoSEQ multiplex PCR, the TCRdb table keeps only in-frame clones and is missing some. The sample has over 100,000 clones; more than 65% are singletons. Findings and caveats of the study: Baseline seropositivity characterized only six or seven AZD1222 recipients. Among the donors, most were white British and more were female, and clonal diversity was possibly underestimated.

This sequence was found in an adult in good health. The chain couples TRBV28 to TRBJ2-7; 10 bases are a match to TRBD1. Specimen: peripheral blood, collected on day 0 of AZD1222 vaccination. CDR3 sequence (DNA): TGTGCCAGCAGGCCGGGACAGGGGTCTTACGAGCAGTACTTC. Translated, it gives CASRPGQGSYEQYF.